This entry features one T cell receptor (beta chain) sequence. Its target is unknown. The entry originates in a study of tissue T cells after allogeneic stem cell transplantation. Study-wide points: Tissue-detected TCR repertoire was only partly captured by blood and spleen T cells. Across patients, clones rarely overlapped, yet motif clusters were shared tissue-specifically.

Comparators were a few non-transplant cancer patients without known GI disease. GI sites, liver, skin and spleen were taken after median 9.75 post-mortem hours. Produced via immunoSEQ multiplex PCR; TCRdb's table is partial and in-frame only. The data contain approximately 3,200 clones, 70% of them seen just once; the ten biggest clones take up 15% to 20%. The CDR3 has 14 amino acids. V lost 5 bases to trimming and J lost 0 bases, with 10 bases between them. The germline gives CDR1 LNHDA, CDR2 SQIVND (reference sequence). The chain employs TRBV19 and TRBJ1-1; possibly TRBD1 for D (6 bases). Here the sequenced sample was tissue from the right colon, taken at autopsy. The receptor comes from a male donor aged 60 or over with lung cancer. CDR3 DNA: TGTGCCAGTAGTGTCACAGGGATGAACACTGAAGCTTTCTTT. The encoded protein is CASSVTGMNTEAFF.